The rows below give T cell receptor beta chains drawn from one sample of a study of blood T cell repertoires in COVID-19. TCRdb's copy holds only in-frame clones and misses some; the assay was immunoSEQ multiplex PCR. This sample has 70,000 to 90,000 clones; 70% to 80% occur once, and the top ten carry about 24%. What was sequenced was peripheral blood. These TCRs come from a human donor in a cohort sampled during active COVID-19. Both conserved end residues are part of each CDR3. The D gene is left open where the match is weak. Clone size, where shown, is once, few, many, or a class for clones that have expanded.

V,D,size,J,DNA,CDR3
TRBV6-5,TRBD1,-,TRBJ2-7,TGTGCCAGCAGATTATCAGGGGGCTACGAGCAGTACTTC,CASRLSGGYEQYF
TRBV24-1,TRBD1,few,TRBJ2-1,TGTGCCACCAGTGATCGACAGGGGGGAAGCTACAATGAGCAGTTCTTC,CATSDRQGGSYNEQFF
TRBV18,TRBD2,-,TRBJ2-5,TGTGCCAGCTCACCACCGGGACTAGCTGTGGAGACCCAGTACTTC,CASSPPGLAVETQYF
TRBV25-1,-,-,TRBJ2-3,TGTGCCAGCAGTGACCACAGATCCACAGATACGCAGTATTTT,CASSDHRSTDTQYF
TRBV5-1,-,-,TRBJ1-5,TGCGCCAGCAGCTTGGTGGGGGGGGAACAGCCCCAGCATTTT,CASSLVGGEQPQHF
TRBV2,-,-,TRBJ2-2,TGTGCCAGCAGCTGGGGAGAGGGCCTGGACACCGGGGAGCTGTTTTTT,CASSWGEGLDTGELFF
TRBV10-3,-,-,TRBJ2-3,TGTGCCATCGAAACCCCCGGGACACCGACGCAGTATTTT,CAIETPGTPTQYF
TRBV3-1/TRBV3-2,TRBD1,-,TRBJ1-1,TGTGCCAGCAGCCAAGGTCAGGGGGCCCAAATGAACACTGAAGCTTTCTTT,CASSQGQGAQMNTEAFF
TRBV2,-,few,TRBJ1-5,TGTGCCAGCCACGGGGATTATCAGCCCCAGCATTTT,CASHGDYQPQHF
TRBV5-1,-,-,TRBJ2-5,TGCGCCAGCAGCTTGATCGAGCAGGTCCAAGAGACCCAGTACTTC,CASSLIEQVQETQYF
TRBV7-7,-,-,TRBJ2-5,TGTGCTAGCAGCCAAACACGGGGAGAGACCCAGTACTTC,CASSQTRGETQYF
TRBV20-1,-,-,TRBJ2-2,TGCAGTGCTAAGCGGACCGGGGAGCTGTTTTTT,CSAKRTGELFF
TRBV5-1,TRBD1,-,TRBJ2-2,TGCGCCAGCAGCTGGACAGGGCCCGGGGAGCTGTTTTTT,CASSWTGPGELFF
TRBV19,-,-,TRBJ2-4,TGTGCCAGTAGTATGGGGCAGGGGTGGAGGAACATTCAGTACTTC,CASSMGQGWRNIQYF
TRBV5-1,TRBD2,-,TRBJ2-5,TGCGCCAGCAGCTTGGCTAGCGGGATGGTAGAGACCCAGTACTTC,CASSLASGMVETQYF
TRBV3-1/TRBV3-2,-,once,TRBJ2-1,TGTGCCAGCAGCCATACCCCAAGCGGACTACACTACAATGAGCAGTTCTTC,CASSHTPSGLHYNEQFF
TRBV6-1,-,-,TRBJ1-5,TGTGCCAGCAGTGAAGGTGGTTGGGCAGATAGCAATCAGCCCCAGCATTTT,CASSEGGWADSNQPQHF
TRBV9,TRBD2,-,TRBJ2-7,TGTGCCAGCAGCGTAGGCGGGGGGACCTACGAGCAGTACTTC,CASSVGGGTYEQYF
TRBV2,-,-,TRBJ2-7,TGTGCCAGCAGTGAAGCTGGGCAGATCTACGAGCAGTACTTC,CASSEAGQIYEQYF
TRBV19,TRBD1,-,TRBJ2-5,TGTGCCAGTAGTGCGGGACAGGGGAAGACCCAGTACTTC,CASSAGQGKTQYF
TRBV28,-,-,TRBJ2-5,TGTGCCAGCGCCCTTCTGGGGCAGGGAGAGACCCAGTACTTC,CASALLGQGETQYF
TRBV2,TRBD1,once,TRBJ1-5,TGTGCCAGCCATAGGACAGGGATTAATCAGCCCCAGCATTTT,CASHRTGINQPQHF
TRBV11-2,TRBD2,-,TRBJ2-2,TGTGCCAGCAGCTTATTAGCGGGAGCGGATACCGGGGAGCTGTTTTTT,CASSLLAGADTGELFF
TRBV29-1,-,-,TRBJ2-1,TGCAGCTGCTCAGGGTTTTCCGATGAGCAGTTCTTC,CSCSGFSDEQFF
TRBV7-9,-,once,TRBJ2-3,TGTGCCAGCAGCCCCCCGGCTTCGGGAGATACGCAGTATTTT,CASSPPASGDTQYF
TRBV20-1,-,-,TRBJ2-3,TGCAGTGCTTTTCGACAAGATACGCAGTATTTT,CSAFRQDTQYF
TRBV6-2/TRBV6-3,-,many,TRBJ2-7,TGTGCCAGCAGTTACTCACGGAGATACGAGCAGTACTTC,CASSYSRRYEQYF
TRBV5-6,-,many,TRBJ2-3,TGTGCCAGCACCTTGGGGCCTGGCACAGATACGCAGTATTTT,CASTLGPGTDTQYF
TRBV6-5,TRBD1,once,TRBJ1-1,TGTGCCAGCACTGCGGACAGGCTTAACACTGAAGCTTTCTTT,CASTADRLNTEAFF
TRBV11-2,TRBD2,few,TRBJ2-2,TGTGCCAGCAGCTCCGGGGGACTAGCGGGGGGCACCGGGGAGCTGTTTTTT,CASSSGGLAGGTGELFF
TRBV29-1,TRBD1,few,TRBJ1-5,TGCAGCGCCCTGGGGACAGCTAATCAGCCCCAGCATTTT,CSALGTANQPQHF
TRBV19,-,-,TRBJ2-6,TGTGCCAGTACCCAGGTCGCTGGGGCCAACGTCCTGACTTTC,CASTQVAGANVLTF
TRBV6-6,-,once,TRBJ2-7,TGTGCCAGCAGTTACCCAGGACGGGAGTCCTACGAGCAGTACTTC,CASSYPGRESYEQYF
TRBV25-1,-,-,TRBJ2-1,TGTGCCAGCAGTGGGACACTCTCCTACAATGAGCAGTTCTTC,CASSGTLSYNEQFF
TRBV5-1,-,once,TRBJ2-2,TGCGCCAGCAGCTCGACCCAGGGCGCCGGGGAGCTGTTTTTT,CASSSTQGAGELFF
TRBV5-1,-,-,TRBJ2-5,TGCGCCAGCAGCCTGGACACCGTCCAAGAGACCCAGTACTTC,CASSLDTVQETQYF
TRBV4-2,-,-,TRBJ2-1,TGTGCCAGCAGCCAAGATTCCCTATACAATGAGCAGTTCTTC,CASSQDSLYNEQFF
TRBV24-1,TRBD2,few,TRBJ2-3,TGTGCCACCAGTGGTTACACCGTCGGGACTAGCGGGAGCCCTAGCACAGATACGCAGTATTTT,CATSGYTVGTSGSPSTDTQYF
TRBV5-6,-,-,TRBJ2-1,TGTGCCAGCAGGTCCGACTCAAATGAGCAGTTCTTC,CASRSDSNEQFF
TRBV19,TRBD1,-,TRBJ2-5,TGTGCCAGTAGTATCACGGGACAGGTCGGTGAGACCCAGTACTTC,CASSITGQVGETQYF
TRBV19,-,-,TRBJ2-7,TGTGCCAGTAACCGGTTGGGGGCCGACTCCTACGAGCAGTACTTC,CASNRLGADSYEQYF
TRBV28,TRBD1,-,TRBJ2-2,TGTGCCACCTCGGGACAGGGGGCTTACACCGGGGAGCTGTTTTTT,CATSGQGAYTGELFF
TRBV2,-,-,TRBJ2-5,TGTGCCAGCAGTGGTTCAGGGGAGACCCAGTACTTC,CASSGSGETQYF
TRBV15,TRBD1,-,TRBJ1-1,TGTGCCACCAGCACGACAGGGTCCACTGAAGCTTTCTTT,CATSTTGSTEAFF
TRBV5-1,TRBD1,few,TRBJ2-7,TGCGCCAGCAGCAAACCCAACAGGGGCAGAGGCCTCGAGCAGTACTTC,CASSKPNRGRGLEQYF
TRBV2,-,-,TRBJ2-2,TGTGCCAGCAGGGTCGGGGCGAACACCGGGGAGCTGTTTTTT,CASRVGANTGELFF
TRBV19,TRBD2,-,TRBJ2-1,TGTGCCAGTAGTATTCTCGGGGGAGGGGAGTACAATGAGCAGTTCTTC,CASSILGGGEYNEQFF
TRBV5-1,-,-,TRBJ2-1,TGCGCCAGCAGAGGGGGAGCGGCATCCAATGAGCAGTTCTTC,CASRGGAASNEQFF
TRBV27,TRBD2,-,TRBJ2-3,TGTGCCAGCAGTTTCTCCAAAGCGGGAGGTACAGATACGCAGTATTTT,CASSFSKAGGTDTQYF
TRBV7-9,TRBD2,-,TRBJ2-7,TGTGCCAGCAGACCACTAGCGGGAGGGCCAAATAGGGGCGAGCAGTACTTC,CASRPLAGGPNRGEQYF
TRBV7-9,-,-,TRBJ1-2,TGTGCCAGCAGCTTTACTAACTATGGCTACACCTTC,CASSFTNYGYTF
TRBV10-1,TRBD2,-,TRBJ2-1,TGCGCCTCGCGAGCGGGGACTAGCGGTGATGAGCAGTTCTTC,CASRAGTSGDEQFF
TRBV7-2,TRBD1,-,TRBJ1-1,TGTGCCAGCAGCTTCGGGGGAGTGGGACAGGGGGCGCCGGCTTTCTTT,CASSFGGVGQGAPAFF
TRBV18,-,once,TRBJ1-1,TGTGCCAGCTCACCCTATGGGACCGGGGGGACTGAAGCTTTCTTT,CASSPYGTGGTEAFF